This TCR beta chain was documented in a study of blood T cells in healthy people across ages. The germline CDR1 and CDR2 sequences are ENHRY and SYGVKD. V was clipped by 0 bases and J by 5 bases, with 7 bases between them. This CDR3 is built from 13 residues. Alongside a J-beta primer mix, a sample-barcoded 5' primer served in a second PCR lasting 7 to 11 cycles. TCRdb itself ran the 5' RACE reads through MiXCR, one entry per CDR3 protein. This sample has roughly 2 million distinct CDR3 sequences, with around half found just once. The sequencing sample was made of blood. This TCR was sampled from a woman aged 40 to 50 in good health. The chain employs TRBV10-3 and TRBJ1-2; D may be TRBD1 (5 bases). CDR3 protein: CAISESSGYGYTF. Written as DNA, the CDR3 is TGTGCCATCAGTGAGTCATCAGGGTATGGCTACACCTTC.